One and the same sample provided the 12 T cell receptor beta chains below, sequenced in a study of tumor and adjacent non-tumor tissue in lung cancer. A modified ARM-PCR protocol with three rounds of nested PCR amplified TCRbeta. TCRdb independently ran MiXCR on the multiplex PCR reads; one entry per CDR3 protein. The sample records approximately 100,000 distinct CDR3 sequences, over 55% being singletons. No cell sorting was done before RNA was extracted from the tissue. The normal lung tissue was taken more than 3 cm from the tumor edge. The specimen sequenced was distant non-tumor lung tissue. These receptor sequences come from a man in his sixties with non-small cell lung cancer.

A word on this clonotype: The germline gene is not matched at one end of the junction; a read error may be the cause. This chain uses TRBV6-6 with TRBJ2-6, with a weak D call TRBD1 (5 bases). The germline V gene encodes CDR1 MNHNY and CDR2 SVGAGI (reference sequence). This CDR3 is 12 amino acids long. The CDR3 bases are TGTGCCAGCATGACTGGGGCCAACGTCCCGACTTTC. Residues: CASMTGANVPTF.

In its sample, this clonotype was seen many times. The J gene is TRBJ2-2, the V gene TRBV6-1; D ambiguous. Germline V gene data show CDR1 as MNHNS and CDR2 as SASEGT. Trimming took 9 bases from V and 3 from J, leaving 14 bases between them. The length of the CDR3 is 14 residues. The CDR3: CASRGRADTGELFF. CDR3 sequence (DNA): TGTGCCAGTCGTGGTAGGGCGGACACCGGGGAGCTGTTTTTT.

The chain recombines TRBV28 with TRBJ2-1, with TRBD2 matching over 7 bases. This CDR3 spans 15 amino acids. From germline, CDR1 is MDHEN and CDR2 SYDVKM. V was clipped by 4 bases and J by 9 bases; unmatched bases: 12. CDR3 sequence: CASSSASGVRGEQFF. DNA for the CDR3: TGTGCCAGCAGTTCAGCCAGCGGGGTGAGGGGTGAGCAGTTCTTC. The full variable domain, its missing parts supplied by reference TRBV28 and TRBJ2-1, is DVKVTQSSRYLVKRTGEKVFLECVQDMDHENMFWYRQDPGLGLRLIYFSYDVKMKEKGDIPEGYSVSREKKERFSLILESASTNQTSMYLCASSSASGVRGEQFFGPGTRLTVL.

The rearrangement links TRBV11-2 to TRBJ2-1; TRBD1 or TRBD2 may be the D gene (5 bases each). Germline CDR1 reads SGHAT; CDR2 reads FQNNGV. V lost 9 bases and J lost 10, with 31 bases in between. The CDR3 totals 17 residues. CDR3 nucleotides: TGTGCCAGTAGTTTAGTGGGGGAACTGTCTTACCGAGGGGAGCAGTTCTTC. As protein: CASSLVGELSYRGEQFF.

A word on this clonotype: The final CDR3 position lacks the conserved phenylalanine or tryptophan, pointing to a likely read error. The DNA is omitted, as the CDR3 cannot be located on it reliably, and the CDR3 follows TCRdb's listing. This chain uses TRBV11-3 with TRBJ2-2. The CDR3 spans 15 residues, counting both ends. Germline assignment: CDR1 SGHNT and CDR2 YENEEA. The CDR3 region is CASSLSGIGTGELIL.

The sample holds a few counts of this clonotype. The chain employs TRBV7-9 and TRBJ2-5; D not certain. CDR1 is SEHNR, CDR2 FQNEAQ, per germline (reference sequence). V lost 1 base to trimming and J lost 2 bases, with 11 bases between them. This CDR3 is built from 15 residues. DNA for the CDR3: TGTGCCAGCAGCTTAGGTTATGGGCAGCAAGAGACCCAGTACTTC. Translating gives CASSLGYGQQETQYF.

In regard to this clonotype: The conserved final phenylalanine or tryptophan is absent from the CDR3, which likely points to a read error. The chain uses TRBV6-5 and TRBJ2-2; no firm D call. Germline values: CDR1 MNHEY, CDR2 SVGAGI. The CDR3 length is 13 residues. The CDR3 spells CVSRRSAAGELFL. The CDR3 region has the DNA TGTGTCAGCAGAAGGTCGGCCGCCGGGGAGCTGTTTCTT.

For this clonotype: Since the CDR3 does not end with the conserved phenylalanine or tryptophan, this likely comes from a read error. This chain uses TRBV28 with TRBJ2-7, with D possibly matching TRBD1 (5 bases). The CDR3 has 14 residues. Germline loops: CDR1 MDHEN, CDR2 SYDVKM. V was pared by 1 base and J by 2 bases, with 9 bases between. The CDR3 bases are TGTGCCAGCAGTTTATTGCAGGGTACCTACGAGCAGTACTAC. Translating it yields CASSLLQGTYEQYY.

As to this clonotype: This may stem from a read error, because a much larger clone lies one nucleotide away. The chain couples TRBV5-1 to TRBJ2-3; maybe TRBD1 (6 bases). The CDR3 covers 14 residues. Germline loops: CDR1 SGHRS, CDR2 YFSETQ. The CDR3 loop reads CACRGGRSTDTQYF. CDR3 coding DNA: TGCGCCTGCAGGGGCGGGCGAAGCACAGATACGCAGTATTTT.

Note on this clonotype: Relative to the germline gene, one junction end is altered; a read error may explain this. This chain connects TRBV5-4 to TRBJ2-2; 8 bases are a match to TRBD2. The length of the CDR3 is 17 residues. Germline V lookup: CDR1 SGHNT, CDR2 YYREEE (reference sequence). CDR3 sequence (DNA): TGTGCCAGCAGCTTGGATAGATTCAGCGGGAGATTCGGGGAGCAGTTTTTT. Translation gives CASSLDRFSGRFGEQFF.

Regarding this clonotype: Because the CDR3 is missing its conserved closing phenylalanine or tryptophan, this is likely a read error. The chain employs TRBV20-1 and TRBJ2-3, with 7 bases that match TRBD2. This CDR3 is 15 amino acids long. CDR1 and CDR2 from the germline V gene are DFQATT and SNEGSKA (reference sequence). With 7 bases clipped from V and 0 bases from J, the junction kept 10 bases outside the gene matches. In DNA, the CDR3 is TGCAGTGGAGATCTCGGGAGGCCAAGCACAGATACGCAGTATTAT. Translated, it gives CSGDLGRPSTDTQYY.

Concerning this clonotype itself: A much larger clone is a single base away; this may be a read error. The J gene is TRBJ2-1, the V gene TRBV5-1; TRBD2 matches 8 bases. Germline-derived CDR1 and CDR2 are SGHRS and YFSETQ. This CDR3 spans 15 amino acids. The CDR3 loop is CASSLPGGDYSEQFF. The CDR3 DNA sequence: TGCGCCAGCAGCTTGCCGGGGGGGGACTACAGTGAGCAGTTCTTC.